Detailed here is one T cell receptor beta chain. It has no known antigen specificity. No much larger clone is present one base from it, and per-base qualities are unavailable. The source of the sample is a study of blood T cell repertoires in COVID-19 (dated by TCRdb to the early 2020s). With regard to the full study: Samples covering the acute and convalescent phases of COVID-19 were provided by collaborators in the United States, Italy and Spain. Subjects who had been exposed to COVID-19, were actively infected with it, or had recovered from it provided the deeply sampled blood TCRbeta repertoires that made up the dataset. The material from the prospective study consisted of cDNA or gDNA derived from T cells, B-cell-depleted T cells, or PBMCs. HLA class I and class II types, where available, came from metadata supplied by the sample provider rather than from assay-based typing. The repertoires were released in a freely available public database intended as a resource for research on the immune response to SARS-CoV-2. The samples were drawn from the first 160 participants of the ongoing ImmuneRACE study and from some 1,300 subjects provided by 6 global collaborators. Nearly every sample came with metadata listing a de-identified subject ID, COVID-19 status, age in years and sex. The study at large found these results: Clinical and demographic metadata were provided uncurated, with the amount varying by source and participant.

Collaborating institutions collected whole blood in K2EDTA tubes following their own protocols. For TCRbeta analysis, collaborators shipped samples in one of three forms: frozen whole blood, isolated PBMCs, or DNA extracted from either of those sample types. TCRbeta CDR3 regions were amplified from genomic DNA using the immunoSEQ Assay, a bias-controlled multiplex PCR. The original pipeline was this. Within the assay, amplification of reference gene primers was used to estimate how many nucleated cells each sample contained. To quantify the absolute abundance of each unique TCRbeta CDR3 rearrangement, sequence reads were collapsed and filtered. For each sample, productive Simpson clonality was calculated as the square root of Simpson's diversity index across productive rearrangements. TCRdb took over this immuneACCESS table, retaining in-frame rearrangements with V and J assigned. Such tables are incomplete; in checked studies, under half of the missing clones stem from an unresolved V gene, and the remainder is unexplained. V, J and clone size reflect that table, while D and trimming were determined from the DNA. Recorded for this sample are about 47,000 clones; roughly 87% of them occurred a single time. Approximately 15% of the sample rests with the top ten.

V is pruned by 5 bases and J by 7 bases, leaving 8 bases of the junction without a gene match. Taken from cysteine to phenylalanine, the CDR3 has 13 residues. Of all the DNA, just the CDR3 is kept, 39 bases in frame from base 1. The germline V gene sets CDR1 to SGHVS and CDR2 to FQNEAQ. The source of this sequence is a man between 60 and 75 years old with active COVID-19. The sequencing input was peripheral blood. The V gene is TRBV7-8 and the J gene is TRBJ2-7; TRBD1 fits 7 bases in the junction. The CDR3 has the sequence CASSNYRGREQYF. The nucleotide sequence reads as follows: TGTGCCAGCAGCAACTACAGGGGTCGAGAGCAGTACTTC.